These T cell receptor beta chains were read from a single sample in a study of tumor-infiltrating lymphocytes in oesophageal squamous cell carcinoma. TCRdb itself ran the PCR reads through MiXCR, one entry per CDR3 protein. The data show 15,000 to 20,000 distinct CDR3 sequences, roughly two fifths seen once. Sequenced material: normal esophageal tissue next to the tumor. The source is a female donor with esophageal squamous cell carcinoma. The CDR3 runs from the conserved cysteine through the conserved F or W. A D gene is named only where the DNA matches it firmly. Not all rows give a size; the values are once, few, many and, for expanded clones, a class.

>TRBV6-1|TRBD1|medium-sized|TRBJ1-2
TGTGCCAGCAGTAAGGGACAGAACTATGGCTACACCTTC
CASSKGQNYGYTF
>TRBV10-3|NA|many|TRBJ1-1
TGTGCCATCAGTCACACAAGTAACACTGAAGCTTTCTTT
CAISHTSNTEAFF
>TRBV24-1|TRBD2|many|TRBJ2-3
TGTGCCACCAGTTCGGCGGGGGTGGCAGATACGCAGTATTTT
CATSSAGVADTQYF
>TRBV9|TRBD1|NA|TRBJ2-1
TGTGCCAGCAGCGCGGGACAGGGGATAGTCAATGAGCAGTTCTTC
CASSAGQGIVNEQFF
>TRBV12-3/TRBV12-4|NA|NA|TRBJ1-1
TGTGCCAGCAGTTTACAGGCTGGGAACACTGAAGCTTTCTTT
CASSLQAGNTEAFF
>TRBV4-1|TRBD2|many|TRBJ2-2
TGCGCCAGCAGCCAAGTTAGACTAGCGGAAAACACCGGGGAGCTGTTTTTT
CASSQVRLAENTGELFF
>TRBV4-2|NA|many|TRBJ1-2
TGTGCCAGCAGCCAAGAGGGGGGAACCTTAGGCTACACCTTC
CASSQEGGTLGYTF
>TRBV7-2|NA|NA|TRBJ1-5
TGTGCCAGCAGCTTAGCGAAGAATCAGCCCCAGCATTTT
CASSLAKNQPQHF
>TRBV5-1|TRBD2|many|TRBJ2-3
TGCGCCAGCAGCTTGGCCGCTAGCGGGGGGGCCTTAGATACGCAGTATTTT
CASSLAASGGALDTQYF
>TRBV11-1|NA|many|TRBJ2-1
TGTGCCAGCAGCCACCGTGGGGATCGATACAATGAGCAGTTCTTC
CASSHRGDRYNEQFF
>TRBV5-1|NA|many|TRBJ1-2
TGCGCCAGCAGCTTGGATGGGGATTATGGCTACACCTTC
CASSLDGDYGYTF
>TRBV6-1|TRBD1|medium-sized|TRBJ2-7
TGTGCCAGCTTGGAACCGGGACAGGGAACCTACGAGCAGTACTTC
CASLEPGQGTYEQYF
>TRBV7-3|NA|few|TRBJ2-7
TGTGCCAGCAGCTTAATGCCCGGGACACGCTACGAGCAGTACTTC
CASSLMPGTRYEQYF
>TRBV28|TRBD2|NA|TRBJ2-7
TGTGCCAGCAGAAATAGCGGGCTACAAGGCTACGAGCAGTACTTC
CASRNSGLQGYEQYF
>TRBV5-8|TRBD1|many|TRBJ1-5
TGTGCCAGCAGCCGGGACAGGGATCAGCCCCAGCATTTT
CASSRDRDQPQHF
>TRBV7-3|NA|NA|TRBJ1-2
TGTGCCAGCACCCCGGGGTTGTCGCGGGGCTATGGCTACACCTTC
CASTPGLSRGYGYTF
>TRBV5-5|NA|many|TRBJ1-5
TGTGCCAGCAGCTCCCGGGACGGCAATCAGCCCCAGCATTTT
CASSSRDGNQPQHF
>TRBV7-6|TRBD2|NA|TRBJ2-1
TGTGCCAGCAGCTTAGACCCTAGCGGATACAATGAGCAGTTCTTC
CASSLDPSGYNEQFF
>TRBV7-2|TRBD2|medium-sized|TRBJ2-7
TGTGCCAGCAGCTTAAGAGTGACTAGCGGCTACGAGCAGTACTTC
CASSLRVTSGYEQYF
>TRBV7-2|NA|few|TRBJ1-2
TGTGCCAGCAGCTTAGGGGCAGGGGTGTTGAGCTATGGCTACACCTTC
CASSLGAGVLSYGYTF
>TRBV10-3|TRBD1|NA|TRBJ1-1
TGTGCCTCAGGACAGGGTTGGACTGAAGCTTTCTTT
CASGQGWTEAFF
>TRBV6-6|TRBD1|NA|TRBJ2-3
TGTGCCAGCAGTTACTCAGGGGGCCGCGCCACAGATACGCAGTATTTT
CASSYSGGRATDTQYF
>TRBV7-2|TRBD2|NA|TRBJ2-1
TGTGCCAGCAGCTTAGGACAAGCGGGATTACCCTACGAGCAGTTCTTC
CASSLGQAGLPYEQFF
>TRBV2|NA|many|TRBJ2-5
TGTGCCAGCGGTAACAGGGTACTGGAGACCCAGTACTTC
CASGNRVLETQYF
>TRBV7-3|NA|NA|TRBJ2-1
TGTGCCAGCAGCTCCGAGCCCGCATGGAATGAGCAGTTCTTC
CASSSEPAWNEQFF
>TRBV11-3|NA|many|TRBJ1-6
TGTGCCAGCAGTCCGGGGCTCTCCTATAATTCACCCCTCCACTTC
CASSPGLSYNSPLHF
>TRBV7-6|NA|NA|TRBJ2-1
TGTGCCAGCAGCTTAGCGTTCGATGAGCAGTTCTTC
CASSLAFDEQFF
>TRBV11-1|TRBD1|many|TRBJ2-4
TGTGCCAGCAGCTATACCACGACAGGGGGGAACATTCAGTACTTC
CASSYTTTGGNIQYF
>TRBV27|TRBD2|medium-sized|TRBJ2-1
TGTGCCAGTTGGGAGCGGGGGGGACAGCACCACAATGAGCAGTTCTTC
CASWERGGQHHNEQFF
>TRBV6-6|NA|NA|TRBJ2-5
TGTGCCAGCAGTTACTCAGGGGGGAGGGCCGGGAAAGAGACCCAGTACTTC
CASSYSGGRAGKETQYF
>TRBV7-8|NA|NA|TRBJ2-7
TGTGCCAGCAGCCTCGGGACCAGCGGGCGGAAGACAGATACGCAGTACTTC
CASSLGTSGRKTDTQYF
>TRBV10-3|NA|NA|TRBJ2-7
TGTGCCATCAGTGAGGGGGTGGCTCGCGAGCAGTACTTC
CAISEGVAREQYF
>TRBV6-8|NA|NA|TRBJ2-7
TGTGCCAGTAACCCGGGACCCCAAAAATACGAGCAGTACTTC
CASNPGPQKYEQYF
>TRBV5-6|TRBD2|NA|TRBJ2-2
TGTGCCAGCAGCACCTATAGCGGGACCGGGGAGCTGTTTTTT
CASSTYSGTGELFF
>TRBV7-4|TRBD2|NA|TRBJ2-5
TGTGCCAGCAGCAAGACTAGCGGGAGGGCCGGAGAGACCCAGTACTTC
CASSKTSGRAGETQYF
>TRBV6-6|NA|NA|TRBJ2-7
TGTGCCAGCAGCGATTACAACTACGAGCAGTACTTC
CASSDYNYEQYF
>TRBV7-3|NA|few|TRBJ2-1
TGTGCCAGCAGCTTATCACGCGACAATGAGCAGTTCTTC
CASSLSRDNEQFF
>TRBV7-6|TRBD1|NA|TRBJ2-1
TGTGCTAGCAGCTTAACAGGGGGCCGGGGCAATGAGCAGTTCTTC
CASSLTGGRGNEQFF
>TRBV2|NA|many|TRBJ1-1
TGTGCCAGCAGTTACATGAACACTGAAGCTTTCTTT
CASSYMNTEAFF
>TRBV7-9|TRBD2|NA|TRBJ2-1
TGTGCCAGCAGCTCCGAGGGGACTATCCTCTACAATGAGCAGTTCTTC
CASSSEGTILYNEQFF
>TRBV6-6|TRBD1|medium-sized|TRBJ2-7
TGTGCCAGCAGTTACTCGAAAGTTGGACAGGGCTACGAGCAGTACTTC
CASSYSKVGQGYEQYF
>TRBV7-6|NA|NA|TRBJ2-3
TGTGCCAGCAGCTTAGAGGTCTCGGCCGGCTTAGGCGCAGATACGCAGTATTTT
CASSLEVSAGLGADTQYF
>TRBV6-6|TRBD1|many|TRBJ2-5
TGTGCCAGCAGTTACCCCGGGACAGGGGTCGGTAAGGAGACCCAGTACTTC
CASSYPGTGVGKETQYF
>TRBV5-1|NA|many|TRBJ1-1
TGCGCCAGCATCATGGGACGTGGGAACACTGAAGCTTTCTTT
CASIMGRGNTEAFF
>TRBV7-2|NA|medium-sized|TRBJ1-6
TGTGCCAGCAGCCCGGGGGGGTATAATTCACCCCTCCACTTT
CASSPGGYNSPLHF
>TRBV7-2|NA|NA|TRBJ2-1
TGTGCCAGCAGCTTAGCGGCGAGAAGGCTGGGGAATGAGCAGTTCTTC
CASSLAARRLGNEQFF
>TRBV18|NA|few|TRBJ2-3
TGTGCCAGCTCACCAGGCCCAGATACGCAGTATTTT
CASSPGPDTQYF
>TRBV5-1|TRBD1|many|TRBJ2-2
TGCGCCAGCAGCCGACAGGGGGATGGAACCGGGGAGCTGTTTTTT
CASSRQGDGTGELFF
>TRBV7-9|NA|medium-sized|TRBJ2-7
TGTGCCAGCAGCTTAGATTCGCACAGCTTCATCTTCTACGAGCAGTACTTC
CASSLDSHSFIFYEQYF
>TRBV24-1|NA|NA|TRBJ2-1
TGTGCCACCAGTGAGCGGGCCCCCATGGGTGAGCAGTTCTTC
CATSERAPMGEQFF
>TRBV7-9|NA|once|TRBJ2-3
TGTGCCAGCAGCTTACAGGGAAACACAGATACGCAGTATTTT
CASSLQGNTDTQYF
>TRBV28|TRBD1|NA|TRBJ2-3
TGTGCCAGCAGTTCACAAGAACAGGGGATGTATACGCAGTATTTT
CASSSQEQGMYTQYF
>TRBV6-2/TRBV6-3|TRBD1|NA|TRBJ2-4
TGTGCCAGTAGCGAGACAGGGCGCGAAAACATTCAGTACTTC
CASSETGRENIQYF
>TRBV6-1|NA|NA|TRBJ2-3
TGTGCCAGCAGGGGACATAACACAGATACGCAGTATTTT
CASRGHNTDTQYF
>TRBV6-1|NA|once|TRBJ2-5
TGTGCCAGCAGTGAAGCAGTTGGTGGGGGGCAGGGGACCCAGTACTTC
CASSEAVGGGQGTQYF
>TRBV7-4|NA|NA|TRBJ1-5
TGTGCCAGCAGCTTAGGGTACGGAAATCAGCCCCAGCATTTT
CASSLGYGNQPQHF
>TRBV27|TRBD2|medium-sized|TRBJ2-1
TGTGCCAGCAGACCGCTTAGCGGGAGTGGGTTGAATGAGCAGTTCTTC
CASRPLSGSGLNEQFF
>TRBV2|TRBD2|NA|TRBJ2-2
TGTGCCAGCAGTGTAACTAGCGGGGGGTCCGGGGAGCTGTTTTTT
CASSVTSGGSGELFF
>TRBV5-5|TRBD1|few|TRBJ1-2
TGTGCCAGCAGCTTGCGCGGACAGGGGGCCGTAAACCCCTATGGCTACACCTTC
CASSLRGQGAVNPYGYTF